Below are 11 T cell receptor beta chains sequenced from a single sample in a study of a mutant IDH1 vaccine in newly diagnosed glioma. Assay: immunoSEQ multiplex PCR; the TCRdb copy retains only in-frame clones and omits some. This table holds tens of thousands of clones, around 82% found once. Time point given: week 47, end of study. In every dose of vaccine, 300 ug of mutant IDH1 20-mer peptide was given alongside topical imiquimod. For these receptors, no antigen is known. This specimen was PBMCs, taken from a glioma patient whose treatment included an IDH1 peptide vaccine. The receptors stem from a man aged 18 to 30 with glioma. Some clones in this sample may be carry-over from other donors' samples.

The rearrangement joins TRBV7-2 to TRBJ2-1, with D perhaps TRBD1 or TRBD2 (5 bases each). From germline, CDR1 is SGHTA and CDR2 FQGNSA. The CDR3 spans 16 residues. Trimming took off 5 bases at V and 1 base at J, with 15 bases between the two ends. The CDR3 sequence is CASSPRGTGSYNEQFF. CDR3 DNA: TGTGCCAGCAGCCCCCGAGGGACGGGGTCCTACAATGAGCAGTTCTTC.

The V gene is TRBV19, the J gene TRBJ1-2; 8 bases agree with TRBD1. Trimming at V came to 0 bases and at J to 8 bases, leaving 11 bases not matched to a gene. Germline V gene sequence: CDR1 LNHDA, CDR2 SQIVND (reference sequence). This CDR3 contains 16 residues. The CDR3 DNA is TGTGCCAGTAGTATAGAGTACCTCCCGGACAGGGACGGCTACACCTTC. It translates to CASSIEYLPDRDGYTF.

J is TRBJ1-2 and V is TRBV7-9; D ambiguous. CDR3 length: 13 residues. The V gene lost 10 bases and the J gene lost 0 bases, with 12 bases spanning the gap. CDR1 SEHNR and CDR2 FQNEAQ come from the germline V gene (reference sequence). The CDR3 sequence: CATRWGTNYGYTF. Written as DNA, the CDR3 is TGTGCCACCAGATGGGGAACTAACTATGGCTACACCTTC.

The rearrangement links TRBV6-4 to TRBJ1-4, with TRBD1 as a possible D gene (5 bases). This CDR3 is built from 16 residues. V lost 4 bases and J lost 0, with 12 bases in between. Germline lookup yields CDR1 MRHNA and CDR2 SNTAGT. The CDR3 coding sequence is TGTGCCAGCAGTGGAGGGGACCTTGCAACTAATGAAAAACTGTTTTTT. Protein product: CASSGGDLATNEKLFF.

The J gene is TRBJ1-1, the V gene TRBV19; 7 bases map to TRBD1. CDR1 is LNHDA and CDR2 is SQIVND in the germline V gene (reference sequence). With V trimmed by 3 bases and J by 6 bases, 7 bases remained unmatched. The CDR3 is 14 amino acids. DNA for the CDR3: TGTGCCAGTAGTATTTCGAGGGGGCAGTCTGAAGCTTTCTTT. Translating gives CASSISRGQSEAFF.

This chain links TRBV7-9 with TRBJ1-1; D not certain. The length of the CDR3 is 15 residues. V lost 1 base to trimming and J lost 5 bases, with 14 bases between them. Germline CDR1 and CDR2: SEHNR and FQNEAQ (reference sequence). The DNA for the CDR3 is TGTGCCAGCAGCTTAGGTATATCCGGCCTGACTGAAGCTTTCTTT. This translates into CASSLGISGLTEAFF.

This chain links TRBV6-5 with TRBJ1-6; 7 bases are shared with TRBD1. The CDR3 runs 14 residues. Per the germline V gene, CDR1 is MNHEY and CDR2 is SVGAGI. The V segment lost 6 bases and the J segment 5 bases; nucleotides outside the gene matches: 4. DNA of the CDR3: TGTGCCAGCAGGGCGGGACAGCATAATTCACCCCTCCACTTT. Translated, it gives CASRAGQHNSPLHF.

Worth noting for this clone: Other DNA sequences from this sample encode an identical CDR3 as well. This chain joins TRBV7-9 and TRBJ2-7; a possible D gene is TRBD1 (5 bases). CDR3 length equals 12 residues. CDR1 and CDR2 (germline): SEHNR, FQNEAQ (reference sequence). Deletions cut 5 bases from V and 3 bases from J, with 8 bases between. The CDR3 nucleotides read TGTGCCAGCAGCCTAGGGGACTACGAGCAGTACTTC. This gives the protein CASSLGDYEQYF.

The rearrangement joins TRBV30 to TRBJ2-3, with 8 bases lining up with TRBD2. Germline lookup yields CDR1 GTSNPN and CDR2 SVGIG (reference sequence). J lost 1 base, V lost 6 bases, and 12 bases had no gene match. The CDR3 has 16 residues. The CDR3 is CACPIYSGAGTDTQYF. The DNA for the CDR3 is TGTGCCTGCCCCATCTATAGCGGGGCTGGCACAGATACGCAGTATTTT. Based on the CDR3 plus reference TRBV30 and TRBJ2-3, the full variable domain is SQTIHQWPATLVQPVGSPLSLECTVEGTSNPNLYWYRQAAGRGLQLLFYSVGIGQISSEVPQNLSASRPQDRQFILSSKKLLLSDSGFYLCACPIYSGAGTDTQYFGPGTRLTVL.

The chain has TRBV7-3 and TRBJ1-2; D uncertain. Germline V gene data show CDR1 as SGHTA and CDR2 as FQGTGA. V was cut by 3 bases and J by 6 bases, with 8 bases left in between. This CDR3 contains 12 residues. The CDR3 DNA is TGTGCCAGCAGCTTCGGCTCCGATGGCTACACCTTC. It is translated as CASSFGSDGYTF.

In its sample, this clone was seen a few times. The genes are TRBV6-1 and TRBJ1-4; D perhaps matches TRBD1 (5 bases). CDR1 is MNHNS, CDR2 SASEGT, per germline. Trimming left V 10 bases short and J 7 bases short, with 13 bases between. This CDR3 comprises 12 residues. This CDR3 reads CAISGMGEKLFF. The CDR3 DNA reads TGTGCCATCTCAGGGATGGGTGAAAAACTGTTTTTT.